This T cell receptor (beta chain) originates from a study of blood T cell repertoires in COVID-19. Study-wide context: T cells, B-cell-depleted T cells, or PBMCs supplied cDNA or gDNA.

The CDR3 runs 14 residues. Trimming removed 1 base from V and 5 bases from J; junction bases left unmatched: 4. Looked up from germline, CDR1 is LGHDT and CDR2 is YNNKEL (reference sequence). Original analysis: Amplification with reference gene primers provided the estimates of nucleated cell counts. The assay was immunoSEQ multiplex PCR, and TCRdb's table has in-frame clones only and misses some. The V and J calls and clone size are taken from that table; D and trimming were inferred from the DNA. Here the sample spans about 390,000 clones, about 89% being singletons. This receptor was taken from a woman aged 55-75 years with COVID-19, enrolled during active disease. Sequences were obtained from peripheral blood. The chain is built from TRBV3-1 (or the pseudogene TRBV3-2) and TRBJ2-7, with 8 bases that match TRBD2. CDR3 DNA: TGTGCCAGCAGCCAAGGGGGACTAGACCACGAGCAGTACTTC. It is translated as CASSQGGLDHEQYF.